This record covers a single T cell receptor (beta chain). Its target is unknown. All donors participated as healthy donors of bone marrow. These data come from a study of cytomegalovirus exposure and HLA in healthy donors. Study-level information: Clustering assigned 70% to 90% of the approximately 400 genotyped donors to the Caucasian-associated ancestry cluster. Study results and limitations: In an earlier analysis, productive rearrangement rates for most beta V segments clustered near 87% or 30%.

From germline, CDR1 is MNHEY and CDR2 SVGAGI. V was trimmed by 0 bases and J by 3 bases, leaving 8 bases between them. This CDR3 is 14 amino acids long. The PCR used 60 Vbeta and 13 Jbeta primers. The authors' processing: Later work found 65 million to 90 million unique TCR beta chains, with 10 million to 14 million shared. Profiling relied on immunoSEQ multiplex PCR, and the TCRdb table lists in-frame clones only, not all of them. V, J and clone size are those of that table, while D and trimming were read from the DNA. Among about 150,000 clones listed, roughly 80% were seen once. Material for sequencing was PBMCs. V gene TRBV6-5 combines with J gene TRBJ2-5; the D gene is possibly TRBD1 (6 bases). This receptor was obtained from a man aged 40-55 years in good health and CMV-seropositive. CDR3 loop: CASSYSSGEETQYF. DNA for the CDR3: TGTGCCAGCAGTTACTCTTCAGGGGAAGAGACCCAGTACTTC.